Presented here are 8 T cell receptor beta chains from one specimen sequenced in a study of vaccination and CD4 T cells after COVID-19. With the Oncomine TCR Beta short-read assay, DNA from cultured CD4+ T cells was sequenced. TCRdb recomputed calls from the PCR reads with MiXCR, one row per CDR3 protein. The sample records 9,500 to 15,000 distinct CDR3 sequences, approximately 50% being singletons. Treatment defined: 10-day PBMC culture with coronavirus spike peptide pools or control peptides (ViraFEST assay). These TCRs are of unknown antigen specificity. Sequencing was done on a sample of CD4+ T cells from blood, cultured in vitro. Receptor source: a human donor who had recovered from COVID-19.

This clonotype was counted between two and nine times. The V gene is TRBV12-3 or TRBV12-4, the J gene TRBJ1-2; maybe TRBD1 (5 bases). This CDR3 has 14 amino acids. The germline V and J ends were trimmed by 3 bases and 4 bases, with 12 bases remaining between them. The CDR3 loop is CASSFRDGSYGYTF. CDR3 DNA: TGTGCCAGCAGTTTCCGGGACGGATCCTATGGCTACACCTTC.

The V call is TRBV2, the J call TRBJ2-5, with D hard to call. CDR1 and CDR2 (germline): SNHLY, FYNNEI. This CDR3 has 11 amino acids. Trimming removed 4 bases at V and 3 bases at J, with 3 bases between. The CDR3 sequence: CASSGEETQYF. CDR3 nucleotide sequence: TGTGCCAGCAGTGGTGAAGAGACCCAGTACTTC.

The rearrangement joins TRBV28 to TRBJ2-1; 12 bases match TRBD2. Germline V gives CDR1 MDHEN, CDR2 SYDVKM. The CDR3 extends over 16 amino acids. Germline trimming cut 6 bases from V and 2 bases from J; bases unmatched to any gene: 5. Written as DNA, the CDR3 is TGTGCCAGCAGCTCCGGACTAGCGGGACCCTACAATGAGCAGTTCTTC. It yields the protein CASSSGLAGPYNEQFF.

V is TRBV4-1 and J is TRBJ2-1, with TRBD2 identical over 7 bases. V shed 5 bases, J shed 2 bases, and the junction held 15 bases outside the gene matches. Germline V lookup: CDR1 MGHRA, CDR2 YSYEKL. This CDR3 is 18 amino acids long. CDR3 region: CASSSTLHGRAAYNEQFF. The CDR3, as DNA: TGCGCCAGCAGCTCCACCCTCCATGGGAGGGCCGCCTACAATGAGCAGTTCTTC.

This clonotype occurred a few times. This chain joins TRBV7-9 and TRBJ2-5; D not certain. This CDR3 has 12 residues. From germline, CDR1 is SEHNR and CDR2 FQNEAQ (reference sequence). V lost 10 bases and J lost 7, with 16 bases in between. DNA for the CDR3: TGTGCCACCCGAGCCCTTAGTGTGACCCAGTACTTC. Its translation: CATRALSVTQYF.

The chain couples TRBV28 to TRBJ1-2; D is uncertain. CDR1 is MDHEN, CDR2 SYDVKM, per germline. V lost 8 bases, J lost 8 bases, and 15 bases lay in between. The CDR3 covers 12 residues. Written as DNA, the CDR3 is TGTGCCAGCTGTCCGACGGTCGAGGGCTACACCTTC. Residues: CASCPTVEGYTF.

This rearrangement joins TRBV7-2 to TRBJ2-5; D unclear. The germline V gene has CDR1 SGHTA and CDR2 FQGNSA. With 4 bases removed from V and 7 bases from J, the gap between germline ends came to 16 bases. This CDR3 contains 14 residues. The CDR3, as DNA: TGTGCCAGCAGCTCAGATTGGTCAGCAGGGACCCAGTACTTC. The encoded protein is CASSSDWSAGTQYF.

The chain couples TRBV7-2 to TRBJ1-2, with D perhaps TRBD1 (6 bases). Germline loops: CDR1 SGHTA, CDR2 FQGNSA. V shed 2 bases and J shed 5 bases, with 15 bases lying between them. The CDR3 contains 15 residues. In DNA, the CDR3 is TGTGCCAGCAGCTTAAGCCTCAGGGGATTATATGGCTACACCTTC. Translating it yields CASSLSLRGLYGYTF. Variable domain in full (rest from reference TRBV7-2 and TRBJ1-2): GAGVSQSPSNKVTEKGKDVELRCDPISGHTALYWYRQSLGQGLEFLIYFQGNSAPDKSGLPSDRFSAERTGGSVSTLTIQRTQQEDSAVYLCASSLSLRGLYGYTFGSGTRLTVV.